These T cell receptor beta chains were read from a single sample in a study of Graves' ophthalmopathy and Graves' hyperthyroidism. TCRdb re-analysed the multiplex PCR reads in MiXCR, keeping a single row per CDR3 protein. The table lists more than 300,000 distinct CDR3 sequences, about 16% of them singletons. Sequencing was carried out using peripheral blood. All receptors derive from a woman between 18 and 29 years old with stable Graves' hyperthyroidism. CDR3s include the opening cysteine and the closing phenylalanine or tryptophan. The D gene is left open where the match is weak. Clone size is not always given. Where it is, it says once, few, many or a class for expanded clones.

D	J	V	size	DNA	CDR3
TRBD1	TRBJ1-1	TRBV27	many	TGTGCCAGCAAACGGACAGGCGATTACACTGAAGCTTTCTTT	CASKRTGDYTEAFF
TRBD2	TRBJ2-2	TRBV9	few	TGTGCCAGCAGCGTCGGCGGGGGGAACACCGGGGAGCTGTTTTTT	CASSVGGGNTGELFF
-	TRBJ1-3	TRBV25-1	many	TGTGCCACCTCGGACCACAGGGAGTCCGGAAACACCATATATTTT	CATSDHRESGNTIYF
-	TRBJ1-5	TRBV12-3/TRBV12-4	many	TGTGCCAGCACCCGTGGGGGGGCTCAGCCCCAGCATTTT	CASTRGGAQPQHF
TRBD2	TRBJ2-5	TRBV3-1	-	TGTGCCAGCAGCCACTCTAGCGGGGGCTACCAAGAGACCCAGTACTTC	CASSHSSGGYQETQYF
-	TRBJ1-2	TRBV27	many	TGTGCCAGCAGTCCCCTCGTGGACCTAGGAGCTAACTATGGCTACACCTTC	CASSPLVDLGANYGYTF
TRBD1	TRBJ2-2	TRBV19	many	TGTGCCAGTAGTATAGGGGGTGGACAGGGCTTCACCGGGGAGCTGTTTTTT	CASSIGGGQGFTGELFF
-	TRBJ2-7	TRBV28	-	TGTGCCAGCAGTTTTAGCAGGGGGAGGTACGAGCAGTGGTTC	CASSFSRGRYEQWF
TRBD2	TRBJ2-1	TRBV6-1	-	TGTGCCAGCAGGGGGGTGGTAGCGGGCGACAATGAGCAGTTCTTC	CASRGVVAGDNEQFF
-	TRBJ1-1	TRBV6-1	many	TGTGCCAGCAGTGAAGGCGTTGGGGGGTCCACTGAAGCTTTCTTT	CASSEGVGGSTEAFF
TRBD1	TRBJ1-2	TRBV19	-	TGTGCCAGTAGCTACACAGGGGGCAGTTACTATGTCCACACCTTC	CASSYTGGSYYVHTF
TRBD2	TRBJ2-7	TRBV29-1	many	TGCAGCGTAGGGTGGGGGGGACGATACGAGCAGTACTTC	CSVGWGGRYEQYF
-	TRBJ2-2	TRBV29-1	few	TGCAGCGCGGACGCGAACACCGGGGAGCTGTTTTTT	CSADANTGELFF
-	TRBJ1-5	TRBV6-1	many	TGTGCCAGCACCAGGGAATATAGCAATCAGCCCCAGCATTTT	CASTREYSNQPQHF
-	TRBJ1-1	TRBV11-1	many	TGTGCCAGCAGCCTCCCTGTACAGGGAGTTGTAACGCCTGAAGCTTTCTTT	CASSLPVQGVVTPEAFF
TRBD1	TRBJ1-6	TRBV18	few	TGTGCCAGCTCACCCTCTCCGGGACAGGGCCGTTCACCCCTCCACTTT	CASSPSPGQGRSPLHF
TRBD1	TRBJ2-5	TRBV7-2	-	TGTGCCAGCAGCTTAGCGCTCCTGACAGGGCGACAAGAGACCCAGTACTTC	CASSLALLTGRQETQYF
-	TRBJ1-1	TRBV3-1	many	TGTGCCAGCAGCCAAGATGTGCGTTGGACTGAAGCTTTCTTT	CASSQDVRWTEAFF
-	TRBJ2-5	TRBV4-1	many	TGCGCCAGCAGCCAAGATATTTGGGAACAAGAGACCCAGTACTTC	CASSQDIWEQETQYF
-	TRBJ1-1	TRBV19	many	TGTGCCAGCAGCGACGTAGGGTACACTGAAGCTTTCTTT	CASSDVGYTEAFF
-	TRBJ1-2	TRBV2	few	TGTGCCAGCTTCGGGGGCCCTGAAGGCGACTACACCTTC	CASFGGPEGDYTF
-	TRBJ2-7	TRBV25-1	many	TGTGCCAGCAGGGGGGACCACTCCTACGAGCAGTACTTC	CASRGDHSYEQYF
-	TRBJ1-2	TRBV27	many	TGTGCCAGCAGAACCCTCCGGGGTGGGCAGAACGGCTACACCTTC	CASRTLRGGQNGYTF
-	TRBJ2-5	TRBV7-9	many	TGTGCCAGCAGCTACGCCTCCGGTGGGGAGACCCAGTACTTC	CASSYASGGETQYF
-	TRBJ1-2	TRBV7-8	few	TGTGCCAGCAGCTCTATCAGGCGGCCGGGGTATGGCTACACCTTC	CASSSIRRPGYGYTF
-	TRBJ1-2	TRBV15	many	TGTGCCACCAGCAGAGATGAAGGCGCCTACACCTTC	CATSRDEGAYTF
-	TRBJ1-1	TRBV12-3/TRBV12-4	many	TGTGCCAGCAGGGGACTTTTACCCCACACTGAAGCTTTCTTT	CASRGLLPHTEAFF
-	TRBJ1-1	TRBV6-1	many	TGTGCCAGCATCCGGAGGGGCGTGAGGGACACTGAAGCTTTCTTT	CASIRRGVRDTEAFF
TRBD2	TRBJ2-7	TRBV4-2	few	TGTGCCAGCAGCCACGATCCCTTACTAGCGGGGGGACTCTACGAGCAGTACTTC	CASSHDPLLAGGLYEQYF
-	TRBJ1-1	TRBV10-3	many	TGTGCCATCAGCGGGACTTTCGGGAAGATGAACACTGAAGCTTTCTTT	CAISGTFGKMNTEAFF
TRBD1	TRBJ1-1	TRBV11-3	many	TGTGCCAGCAGCTTACCCCCCGGCAGGGGGCTAAACACTGAAGCTTTCTTT	CASSLPPGRGLNTEAFF
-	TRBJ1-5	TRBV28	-	TGTGCCAGCAGCCCGGAAGGCCTTTATAGCAATCAGCCCCAGCATTTT	CASSPEGLYSNQPQHF
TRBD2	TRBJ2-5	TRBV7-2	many	TGTGCCAGCAGCGCCCGGACTAGCGGCCAAGAGACCCAGTACTTC	CASSARTSGQETQYF
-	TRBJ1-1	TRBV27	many	TGTGCCAGCCGACCAGGCGGGGACTTGAACACTGAAGCTTTCTTT	CASRPGGDLNTEAFF
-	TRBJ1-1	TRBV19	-	TGTGCCAGCAGTCAGGAGACTCCCTTCAGGGCCGGGACTTTCTTT	CASSQETPFRAGTFF
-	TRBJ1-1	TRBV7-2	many	TGTGCCAGCAGCTTTTCGGGTGGAGAGGCTGAAGCTTTCTTT	CASSFSGGEAEAFF
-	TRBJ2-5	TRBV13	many	TGTGCCAGCAGCTTAATTACCCGTCCCGGGGACCAGTACTTC	CASSLITRPGDQYF
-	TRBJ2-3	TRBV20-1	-	TGCAGTGCCCGGCCCCTGGCAGAGAGCACAGATACGCAGTATTTT	CSARPLAESTDTQYF
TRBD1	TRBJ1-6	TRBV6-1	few	TGTGCCAGCAGCGGGTGGACAGGGGGTTCACCCCTCCACTTT	CASSGWTGGSPLHF
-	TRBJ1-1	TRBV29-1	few	TGCAGCGGTACCCACACAGTGGGGACTGAAGCTTCCTTT	CSGTHTVGTEASF
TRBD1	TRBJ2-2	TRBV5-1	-	TGCGCCAGCAGCTTGCGAACAGGGGACACCGGGGAGCTGTTTTTT	CASSLRTGDTGELFF
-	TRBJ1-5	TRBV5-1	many	TGCGCCAGCAGCTTGGAAGCCGATCAGCCCCAGCATTTT	CASSLEADQPQHF